Listed here are 30 T cell receptor beta chains from one sample, sequenced in a study of cytomegalovirus exposure and HLA in healthy donors. Researchers ran the PCR with 60 Vbeta and 13 Jbeta primers. Profiling relied on immunoSEQ multiplex PCR, and the TCRdb table lists in-frame clones only, not all of them. The sample has 75,000 to 90,000 clones; 65% to 80% are singletons. Input material: PBMCs. These TCRs come from a woman aged 35 to 49 in good health and CMV-seropositive.

The genes are TRBV5-4 and TRBJ2-1; the match to TRBD2 covers 8 bases. Per germline, CDR1 SGHNT and CDR2 YYREEE (reference sequence). J lost 5 bases, V lost 5 bases, and 9 bases had no gene match. The CDR3 has 15 residues. The CDR3 loop reads CASSYPTSENNEQFF. CDR3 nucleotides: TGTGCCAGCAGTTACCCGACTAGCGAGAACAATGAGCAGTTCTTC. The variable domain in full, with the rest retrieved from reference TRBV5-4 and TRBJ2-1, is ETGVTQSPTHLIKTRGQQVTLRCSSQSGHNTVSWYQQALGQGPQFIFQYYREEENGRGNFPPRFSGLQFPNYSSELNVNALELDDSALYLCASSYPTSENNEQFFGPGTRLTVL.

The sample holds one count of this clone. The chain carries TRBV29-1 and TRBJ1-4, with TRBD1 matching 7 bases. The V gene's germline CDR1 is SQVTM and CDR2 ANQGSEA. Trimming removed 6 bases from V and 8 bases from J; junction bases left unmatched: 9. The CDR3 length is 13 residues. In DNA form, the CDR3 reads TGCAGCGTCCGGGACAGAAACCAGGAAAAACTGTTTTTT. Residues: CSVRDRNQEKLFF. Looking up the rest from reference TRBV29-1 and TRBJ1-4 gives the full variable domain: SAVISQKPSRDICQRGTSLTIQCQVDSQVTMMFWYRQQPGQSLTLIATANQGSEATYESGFVIDKFPISRPNLTFSTLTVSNMSPEDSSIYLCSVRDRNQEKLFFGSGTQLSVL.

The J gene is TRBJ1-2, the V gene TRBV7-2, with 7 positions matching TRBD1. The CDR3 is 15 amino acids. Germline lookup yields CDR1 SGHTA and CDR2 FQGNSA. The V segment lost 5 bases and the J segment 7 bases; nucleotides outside the gene matches: 13. The CDR3 is CASSATVIGGSGYTF. As DNA, the CDR3 is TGTGCCAGCAGCGCCACCGTTATAGGGGGCTCTGGCTACACCTTC.

The rearrangement links TRBV11-2 to TRBJ2-7; TRBD2 matches at 9 bases. The V gene end was trimmed by 5 bases and the J gene end by 1 base; junction bases not matched to a gene: 9. Germline V lookup: CDR1 SGHAT, CDR2 FQNNGV. CDR3 length: 16 residues. The CDR3 DNA reads TGTGCCAGCAGCCCGTTAGGTAGCGGGGGTTCCTACGAGCAGTACTTC. Amino acid sequence: CASSPLGSGGSYEQYF.

The chain joins TRBV5-1 to TRBJ2-2, with 10 nucleotides matching TRBD1. J gave up 6 bases and V 3 bases, and 5 bases lay outside the gene matches. Germline CDR1 and CDR2: SGHRS and YFSETQ. This CDR3 comprises 15 residues. DNA of the CDR3: TGCGCCAGCAGCTCCGGGACAGGGGAAGCCGGGGAGCTGTTTTTT. This translates into CASSSGTGEAGELFF.

This chain uses TRBV7-6 with TRBJ2-5; 9 bases agree with TRBD1. The CDR3 is made up of 16 amino acids. Losses at the gene ends were 6 bases for V and 6 bases for J; bases not matched to a gene: 14. CDR1 is SGHVS and CDR2 is FNYEAQ in the germline V gene. Written as DNA, the CDR3 is TGTGCCAGCAGTCCTATACTCCGGGACAGGGTAAAGACCCAGTACTTC. This sequence encodes CASSPILRDRVKTQYF. The whole variable domain, remainder taken from reference TRBV7-6 and TRBJ2-5, is GAGVSQSPRYKVTKRGQDVALRCDPISGHVSLYWYRQALGQGPEFLTYFNYEAQQDKSGLPNDRFSAERPEGSISTLTIQRTEQRDSAMYRCASSPILRDRVKTQYFGPGTRLLVL.

The V gene is TRBV11-3, the J gene TRBJ2-7; no clear D. The CDR3 totals 14 residues. Germline V lookup: CDR1 SGHNT, CDR2 YENEEA. Trimming pared 0 bases from V and 1 base from J, leaving 7 bases between. The CDR3 spells CASSLDFASYEQYF. Here the CDR3 DNA reads TGTGCCAGCAGCTTAGACTTCGCGTCCTACGAGCAGTACTTC.

The J gene is TRBJ2-3, the V gene TRBV29-1; 7 bases map to TRBD2. Germline-derived CDR1 and CDR2 are SQVTM and ANQGSEA. The CDR3 loop spans 14 amino acids. The V and J ends lost 6 bases and 0 bases, in that order; junction bases with no gene match: 6. This CDR3 is CSVGRGSSTDTQYF. CDR3 DNA sequence: TGCAGCGTGGGGAGGGGCAGCAGCACAGATACGCAGTATTTT.

V and J are TRBV4-2 and TRBJ1-5; D is undetermined. Germline CDR1 reads LGHNA; CDR2 reads YNFKEQ. V was pared by 2 bases and J by 7 bases, with 12 bases between. CDR3 length equals 14 residues. In DNA form, the CDR3 reads TGTGCCAGCAGCCAACGGGGTCCCCGGCAGCCCCAGCATTTT. Translation gives CASSQRGPRQPQHF.

This clone appeared a single time. The chain couples TRBV12-5 to TRBJ2-3; 7 bases align to TRBD2. CDR1 and CDR2 (germline): LGHNT, FRNRAP. V lost 5 bases, J lost 2 bases, and 10 bases stayed unmatched. The CDR3 spans 16 residues. The CDR3 DNA sequence: TGTGCTAGTGGTGCGCCGATGGGAGGGGACACAGATACGCAGTATTTT. This sequence encodes CASGAPMGGDTDTQYF.

This clone was picked up a small number of times. V usage is TRBV10-1 and J usage is TRBJ2-1, with D maybe TRBD1 (6 bases). CDR1 is WNHNN, CDR2 SYGVQD, per germline (reference sequence). V lost 3 bases and J 8 bases, leaving 14 bases between the germline ends. The CDR3 spans 14 residues. CDR3 amino acids: CASSDIRGGHEQFF. CDR3 DNA: TGCGCCAGCAGTGATATCCGTGGGGGCCATGAGCAGTTCTTC.

This chain joins TRBV28 and TRBJ1-2, with TRBD1 identical over 7 bases. Germline V CDR1 and CDR2: MDHEN, SYDVKM. The CDR3 covers 17 residues. With V trimmed by 3 bases and J by 6 bases, 16 bases remained unmatched. CDR3 residues: CASSFSTRGGGTDGYTF. CDR3 coding DNA: TGTGCCAGCAGTTTCAGTACCCGAGGGGGCGGAACAGATGGCTACACCTTC.

The table lists this clone with a few counts. The germline gene is not matched at one end of the junction; a read error may be the cause. The chain recombines TRBV7-2 with TRBJ1-3; no clear D. Germline V lookup: CDR1 SGHTA, CDR2 FQGNSA. This CDR3 spans 18 amino acids. The chain's CDR3 is CASSLAPVTALSGNTIYF. CDR3 nucleotide sequence: TGTGCCAGCAGCTTAGCGCCGGTGACTGCACTCTCTGGTAACACCATATATTTT.

The CDR3 region is CASSPGGYRGMNGETQYF. DNA for the CDR3: TGTGCCAGCAGTCCGGGCGGCTACAGGGGTATGAATGGTGAGACCCAGTACTTC. The V call is TRBV28, the J call TRBJ2-5; 7 bases line up with TRBD1. Germline CDR1 reads MDHEN; CDR2 reads SYDVKM. The CDR3 extends over 18 amino acids. J was trimmed by 5 bases and V by 5 bases; bases with no gene match: 20.

The chain recombines TRBV18 with TRBJ2-7; TRBD1 matches 8 bases. V dropped 2 bases and J dropped 4; count of bases not matched to a gene: 10. Germline V gene data show CDR1 as KGHSH and CDR2 as LQKENI. CDR3 length: 16 amino acids. CDR3 loop: CASSPVVGQGSYEQYF. The CDR3 DNA is TGTGCCAGCTCACCAGTGGTCGGACAGGGTTCGTACGAGCAGTACTTC.

This chain uses TRBV19 with TRBJ2-5; D gene ambiguous. Per the germline V gene, CDR1 is LNHDA and CDR2 is SQIVND (reference sequence). Trimming shortened V by 3 bases and J by 1 base, and 3 bases separated the two germline ends. This CDR3 comprises 12 residues. The DNA for the CDR3 is TGTGCCAGTAGTATCGGCCAAGAGACCCAGTACTTC. Its translation is CASSIGQETQYF.

The V and J genes are TRBV10-2 and TRBJ1-1; D is ambiguous. V was cut by 9 bases and J by 3 bases, with 8 bases left in between. CDR1 and CDR2 (germline): WSHSY, SAAADI. This CDR3 comprises 11 residues. CDR3 protein: CASSRDTEAFF. The DNA of the CDR3 is TGCGCCAGTTCGCGGGACACTGAAGCTTTCTTT.

This clone showed up just a few times. The V and J genes are TRBV5-1 and TRBJ1-1; 7 bases agree with TRBD1. With V trimmed by 5 bases and J by 2 bases, 6 bases remained unmatched. The CDR3 extends over 14 amino acids. Germline values: CDR1 SGHRS, CDR2 YFSETQ. CDR3 sequence (DNA): TGCGCCAGCAGGGCCGGGACAGCCAACACTGAAGCTTTCTTT. Translating gives CASRAGTANTEAFF.

The chain has TRBV5-1 and TRBJ1-1; no reliable D call. V was clipped by 6 bases and J by 0 bases, with 12 bases between them. This CDR3 is 14 amino acids long. CDR1 and CDR2 (germline): SGHRS, YFSETQ. The CDR3 spells CASKVRIVNTEAFF. CDR3 bases: TGCGCCAGCAAGGTGAGGATAGTGAACACTGAAGCTTTCTTT.

The chain employs TRBV6-6 and TRBJ2-2; TRBD2 might be the D (6 bases). V shed 6 bases and J shed 7 bases, with 15 bases lying between them. CDR1 MNHNY and CDR2 SVGAGI come from the germline V gene (reference sequence). The length of the CDR3 is 14 residues. The DNA of the CDR3 is TGTGCCAGCAGACGACCGGGAGTGATCGGGGAGCTGTTTTTT. Its protein is CASRRPGVIGELFF.

The rearrangement links TRBV19 to TRBJ2-7; D not certain. The germline V and J ends were trimmed by 3 bases and 4 bases, with 10 bases remaining between them. CDR1 is LNHDA, CDR2 SQIVND, per germline (reference sequence). This CDR3 is 13 amino acids long. The CDR3: CASSIGGGYEQYF. The CDR3 DNA reads as TGTGCCAGTAGTATCGGCGGCGGATACGAGCAGTACTTC. The whole variable domain, remainder taken from reference TRBV19 and TRBJ2-7, is DGGITQSPKYLFRKEGQNVTLSCEQNLNHDAMYWYRQDPGQGLRLIYYSQIVNDFQKGDIAEGYSVSREKKESFPLTVTSAQKNPTAFYLCASSIGGGYEQYFGPGTRLTVT.

The rearrangement links TRBV11-2 to TRBJ1-2, with TRBD1 identical over 7 bases. The germline CDR1 and CDR2 sequences are SGHAT and FQNNGV. CDR3 length: 13 residues. V trimming: 0 bases; J trimming: 8 bases; junction bases outside the gene matches: 3. CDR3 coding DNA: TGTGCCAGCAGCTTAGAGGCAGGGGGGGGCTACACCTTC. Residues: CASSLEAGGGYTF.

This clone turned up a few times. The chain carries TRBV5-1 and TRBJ2-3; 8 bases line up with TRBD2. The V gene end was trimmed by 0 bases and the J gene end by 6 bases; junction bases not matched to a gene: 3. The CDR3 contains 14 residues. CDR1 and CDR2 (germline): SGHRS, YFSETQ. The CDR3 sequence is CASSLAGGVDTQYF. CDR3 nucleotide sequence: TGCGCCAGCAGCTTGGCCGGGGGGGTGGATACGCAGTATTTT.

This clone was detected a few times. This chain's CDR3 is CASTGSSGIGGQETQYF. In DNA, the CDR3 is TGTGCCAGCACTGGGTCTAGCGGGATAGGGGGCCAAGAGACCCAGTACTTC. V usage is TRBV2 and J usage is TRBJ2-5, with 9 positions matching TRBD2. V shed 7 bases and J 1 base; nucleotides not matched to a gene: 13. The CDR3 spans 17 residues. Germline V gives CDR1 SNHLY, CDR2 FYNNEI. The whole variable domain, filled in from reference TRBV2 and TRBJ2-5, reads EPEVTQTPSHQVTQMGQEVILRCVPISNHLYFYWYRQILGQKVEFLVSFYNNEISEKSEIFDDQFSVERPDGSNFTLKIRSTKLEDSAMYFCASTGSSGIGGQETQYFGPGTRLLVL.

The chain has TRBV30 and TRBJ1-2, with D tentatively TRBD1 (6 bases). The germline V and J ends were trimmed by 8 bases and 2 bases, with 12 bases remaining between them. The CDR3 has 12 residues. The germline V gene encodes CDR1 GTSNPN and CDR2 SVGIG (reference sequence). CDR3 amino acids: CAQGQFNYGYTF. CDR3 DNA sequence: TGTGCCCAAGGACAGTTCAACTATGGCTACACCTTC.

J is TRBJ2-7 and V is TRBV6-5; 7 bases line up with TRBD1. CDR1 and CDR2 from the germline V gene are MNHEY and SVGAGI. V lost 6 bases, J lost 3 bases, and 8 bases stayed unmatched. This CDR3 has 14 residues. For the CDR3, the DNA is TGTGCCAGCAGCCCCGGGACAGCCAGCTACGAGCAGTACTTC. Translating it yields CASSPGTASYEQYF.

The J gene is TRBJ1-2, the V gene TRBV28; D may be TRBD1 (5 bases). The CDR3 spans 15 residues. CDR1 is MDHEN, CDR2 SYDVKM, per germline. Trimming took 6 bases from V and 5 from J, leaving 19 bases between them. Here the CDR3 reads CASSYQGAGSYGYTF. The CDR3 nucleotides are TGTGCCAGCAGCTACCAGGGAGCGGGTAGTTATGGCTACACCTTC.

The chain links TRBV9 to TRBJ1-5, with TRBD1 matching 8 bases. Germline assignment: CDR1 SGDLS and CDR2 YYNGEE. J was trimmed by 6 bases and V by 1 base; bases with no gene match: 21. This CDR3 has 20 residues. CDR3 nucleotides: TGTGCCAGCAGCGTACTCATACGTTTCTATAGGACAGGGAGGATTCAGCCCCAGCATTTT. The encoded protein is CASSVLIRFYRTGRIQPQHF.

This chain uses TRBV7-9 with TRBJ2-5; weak D call: TRBD2 (5 bases). The CDR3 extends over 13 amino acids. From germline, CDR1 is SEHNR and CDR2 FQNEAQ (reference sequence). Trimming removed 5 bases from V and 5 bases from J, with 12 bases in between. This chain's CDR3 is CASSRGWRETQYF. CDR3 sequence (DNA): TGTGCCAGCAGCCGGGGTTGGAGGGAGACCCAGTACTTC.

This clone appeared a few times. V and J are TRBV5-1 and TRBJ2-4; no definite D call. Per the germline V gene, CDR1 is SGHRS and CDR2 is YFSETQ. Between the trimmed V and J ends, which lost 3 bases and 9 bases, there was a span of 16 bases. This CDR3 spans 14 amino acids. The CDR3 here is CASSSGSPLVIQYF. CDR3 coding DNA: TGCGCCAGCAGCTCCGGGTCCCCGTTGGTCATTCAGTACTTC.